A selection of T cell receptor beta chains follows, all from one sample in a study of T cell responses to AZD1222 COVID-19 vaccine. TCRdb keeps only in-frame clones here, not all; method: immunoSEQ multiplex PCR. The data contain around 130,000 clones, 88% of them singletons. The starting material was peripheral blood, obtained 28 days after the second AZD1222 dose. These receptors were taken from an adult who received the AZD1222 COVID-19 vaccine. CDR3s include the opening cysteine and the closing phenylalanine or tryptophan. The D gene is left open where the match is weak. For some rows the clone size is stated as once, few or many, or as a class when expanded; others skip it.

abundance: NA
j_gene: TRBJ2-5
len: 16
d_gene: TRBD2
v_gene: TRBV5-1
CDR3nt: TGCGCCAGCAGCTTGGATCCAGCGGGGGGCCAAGAGACCCAGTACTTC
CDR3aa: CASSLDPAGGQETQYF

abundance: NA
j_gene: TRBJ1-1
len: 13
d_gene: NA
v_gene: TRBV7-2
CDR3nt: TGTGCCAGCAGCTTAGGGGAGGACACTGAAGCTTTCTTT
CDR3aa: CASSLGEDTEAFF

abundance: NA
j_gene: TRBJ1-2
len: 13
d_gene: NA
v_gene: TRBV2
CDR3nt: TGTGCCAGCAGCATCGACAGCTATTATGGCTACACCTTC
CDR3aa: CASSIDSYYGYTF

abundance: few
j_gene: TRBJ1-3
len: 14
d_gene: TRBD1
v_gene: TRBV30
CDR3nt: TGTGCCTGGAGGACAGGGAGCTCTGGAAACACCATATATTTT
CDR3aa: CAWRTGSSGNTIYF

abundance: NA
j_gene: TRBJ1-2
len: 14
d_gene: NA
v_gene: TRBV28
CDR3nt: TGTGCCAGCAGTATACAGGGTCCGGGCTATGGCTACACCTTC
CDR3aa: CASSIQGPGYGYTF

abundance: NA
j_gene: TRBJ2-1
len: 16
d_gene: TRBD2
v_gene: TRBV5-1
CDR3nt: TGCGCCAGCAGCAGCGCTAGCGGGATTTCCTACAATGAGCAGTTCTTC
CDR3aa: CASSSASGISYNEQFF

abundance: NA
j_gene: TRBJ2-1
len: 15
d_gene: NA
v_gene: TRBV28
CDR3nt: TGTGCCAGCAGTTTTCGGGAGCATAACTACAATGAGCAGTTCTTC
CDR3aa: CASSFREHNYNEQFF

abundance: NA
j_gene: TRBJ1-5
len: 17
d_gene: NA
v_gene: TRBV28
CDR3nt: TGTGCCAGCAGTTCCCGGTTTAAGAGGGATAGCAATCAGCCCCAGCATTTT
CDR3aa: CASSSRFKRDSNQPQHF

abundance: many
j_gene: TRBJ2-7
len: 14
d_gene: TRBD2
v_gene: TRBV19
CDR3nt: TGTGCCAGTAGGGAGACTAGCGGGACCGACGAGCAGTACTTC
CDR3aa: CASRETSGTDEQYF

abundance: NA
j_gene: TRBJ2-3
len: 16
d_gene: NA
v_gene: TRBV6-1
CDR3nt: TGTGCCAGCAGTGAAGGGGGAGGGGGCCTGTTGGATACGCAGTATTTT
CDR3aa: CASSEGGGGLLDTQYF

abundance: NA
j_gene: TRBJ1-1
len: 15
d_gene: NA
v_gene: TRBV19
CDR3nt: TGTGCCAGTAGTGGAGACACAAGGGGGAACACTGAAGCTTTCTTT
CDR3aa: CASSGDTRGNTEAFF

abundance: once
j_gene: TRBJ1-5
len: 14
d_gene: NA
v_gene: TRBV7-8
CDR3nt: TGTGCCAGCAGCGGGGGGGAACCGGCTCAGCCCCAGCATTTT
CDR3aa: CASSGGEPAQPQHF

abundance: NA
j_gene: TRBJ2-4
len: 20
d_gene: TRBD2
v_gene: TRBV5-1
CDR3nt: TGCGCCAGCAGCTTCGGGCCTTTAGCGGGAGGGGGCGTAGCCAAAAACATTCAGTACTTC
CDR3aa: CASSFGPLAGGGVAKNIQYF

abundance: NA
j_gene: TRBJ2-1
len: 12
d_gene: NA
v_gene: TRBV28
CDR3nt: TGTGCCAGCAGTTCCCTACCAAATGAGCAGTTCTTC
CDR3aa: CASSSLPNEQFF

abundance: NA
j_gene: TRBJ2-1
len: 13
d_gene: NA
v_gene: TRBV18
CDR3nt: TGTGCCAGCTCACCGGCGACAGGAGCTGAGCAGTTCTTC
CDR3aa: CASSPATGAEQFF